These T cell receptor beta chains were read from a single sample in a study of CD8+ T cells in alopecia areata. Clones were read by immunoSEQ multiplex PCR, and TCRdb kept only the in-frame ones, dropping some. Of 150,000 to 200,000 clones listed, 55% are singletons. Sequencing was done on a sample of CD4+ T cells sorted from blood. The origin of the receptors is a human donor in good health. Both conserved end residues are part of each CDR3. A D gene is named only where the DNA matches it firmly. Size values are once, few and many counts, or a class for expanded clones, and some rows have none.

clone size: few; V gene: TRBV7-6; D gene: NA; J gene: TRBJ2-7; CDR3 DNA: TGTGCCAGCAGCTTAGCGTCCGGGAGCTCCTACGAGCAGTACTTC; CDR3 protein: CASSLASGSSYEQYF
clone size: NA; V gene: TRBV4-1; D gene: NA; J gene: TRBJ2-7; CDR3 DNA: TGCGCCAGCAGCCAACCGACCAGCGGTACCTACGAGCAGTACTTC; CDR3 protein: CASSQPTSGTYEQYF
clone size: NA; V gene: TRBV14; D gene: NA; J gene: TRBJ2-5; CDR3 DNA: TGTGCCAGCAGCCAAGTACAGATCCAAGAGACCCAGTACTTC; CDR3 protein: CASSQVQIQETQYF
clone size: NA; V gene: TRBV5-1; D gene: NA; J gene: TRBJ1-4; CDR3 DNA: TGCGCCAGCAGCGGCGGACAAAGCCGGCGCGAAAAACTGTTTTTT; CDR3 protein: CASSGGQSRREKLFF
clone size: NA; V gene: TRBV2; D gene: TRBD2; J gene: TRBJ2-2; CDR3 DNA: TGTGCCAGTAAAGGACTAGCGGGACCGAACACCGGGGAGCTGTTTTTT; CDR3 protein: CASKGLAGPNTGELFF
clone size: NA; V gene: TRBV5-1; D gene: NA; J gene: TRBJ2-6; CDR3 DNA: TGCGCCAGCAGCTTTGGGACTTTTCCTGGGGCCAACGTCCTGACTTTC; CDR3 protein: CASSFGTFPGANVLTF
clone size: NA; V gene: TRBV29-1; D gene: NA; J gene: TRBJ2-5; CDR3 DNA: TGCAGCGTCCGAAACCTGGAAACACAGGGGACCCAGTACTTC; CDR3 protein: CSVRNLETQGTQYF
clone size: few; V gene: TRBV9; D gene: NA; J gene: TRBJ2-7; CDR3 DNA: TGTGCCAGCAGCGCAGATCCGAACTACGAGCAGTACTTC; CDR3 protein: CASSADPNYEQYF
clone size: NA; V gene: TRBV29-1; D gene: TRBD1; J gene: TRBJ1-2; CDR3 DNA: TGCAGCGCCTACAGGGGAGGAAGCGACTATGGCTACACCTTC; CDR3 protein: CSAYRGGSDYGYTF
clone size: few; V gene: TRBV5-4; D gene: TRBD2; J gene: TRBJ2-3; CDR3 DNA: TGTGCCAGCAGCTTGGGCGGGAGTTCAGGAGATACGCAGTATTTT; CDR3 protein: CASSLGGSSGDTQYF
clone size: NA; V gene: TRBV5-6; D gene: TRBD2; J gene: TRBJ2-7; CDR3 DNA: TGTGCCAGCAGCGTGTATAGCGGGAGTTCGGCAGAGCAGTACTTC; CDR3 protein: CASSVYSGSSAEQYF
clone size: NA; V gene: TRBV30; D gene: TRBD2; J gene: TRBJ2-3; CDR3 DNA: TGTGCCTGGAGTCGGGGGGGAGATACGCAGTATTTT; CDR3 protein: CAWSRGGDTQYF
clone size: NA; V gene: TRBV9; D gene: NA; J gene: TRBJ1-2; CDR3 DNA: TGTGCCAGCAGCGTCCGACCTTCCGGGGTGGGGACGGGCGGCTACACCTTC; CDR3 protein: CASSVRPSGVGTGGYTF
clone size: NA; V gene: TRBV6-5; D gene: NA; J gene: TRBJ1-2; CDR3 DNA: TGTGCCAGCACGTCTGGGTATGGCTACACCTTC; CDR3 protein: CASTSGYGYTF
clone size: NA; V gene: TRBV7-9; D gene: NA; J gene: TRBJ2-1; CDR3 DNA: TGTGCCAGCAGCTTAACTGTTCTTAACAATGAGCAGTTCTTC; CDR3 protein: CASSLTVLNNEQFF